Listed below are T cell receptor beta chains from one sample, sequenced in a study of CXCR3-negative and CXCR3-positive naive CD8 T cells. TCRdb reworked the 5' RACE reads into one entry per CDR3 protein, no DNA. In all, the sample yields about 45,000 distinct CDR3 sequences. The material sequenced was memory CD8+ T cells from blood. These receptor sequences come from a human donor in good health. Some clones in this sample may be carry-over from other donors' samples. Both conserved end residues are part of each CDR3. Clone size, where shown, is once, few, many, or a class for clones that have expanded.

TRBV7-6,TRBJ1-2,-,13,CASSDSGTTRYTF
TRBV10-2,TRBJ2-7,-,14,CASSSGTPRHEQYF
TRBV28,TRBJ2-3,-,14,CASSLGLLADTQYF
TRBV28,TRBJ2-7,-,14,CASSFRTVVHEQYF
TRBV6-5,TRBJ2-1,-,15,CASSLVVGSLNEQFF
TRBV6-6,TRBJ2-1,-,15,CASSSGLTEYNEQFF
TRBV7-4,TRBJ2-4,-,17,CASSLDSAPLAKNIQYF
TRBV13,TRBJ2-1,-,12,CASSLGGHEQFF
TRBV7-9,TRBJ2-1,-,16,CASSTSVGRAYNEQFF
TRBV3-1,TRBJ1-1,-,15,CASRMFLDAGAEAFF
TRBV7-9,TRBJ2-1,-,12,CASTSDGREQFF
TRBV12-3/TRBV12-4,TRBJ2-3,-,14,CASNYKGLTDTQYF
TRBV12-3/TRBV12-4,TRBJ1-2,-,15,CASSLDGGTGSGYTF
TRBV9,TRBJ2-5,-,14,CASSATTARETQYF
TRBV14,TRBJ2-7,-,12,CASSQDYHEQYF
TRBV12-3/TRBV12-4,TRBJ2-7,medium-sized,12,CASSLGYYEQYF
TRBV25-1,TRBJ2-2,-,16,CASSEWVGPNTGELFF
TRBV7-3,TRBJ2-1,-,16,CASSLDDTPEYNEQFF
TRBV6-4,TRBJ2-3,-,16,CASSDSREGGADTQYF
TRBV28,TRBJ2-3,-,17,CASSSALLWGGTDTQYF
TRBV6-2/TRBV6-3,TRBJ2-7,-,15,CASSTSEGPSYEQYF
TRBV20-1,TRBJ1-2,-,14,CSAQAGGVSYGYTF
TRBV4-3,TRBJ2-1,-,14,CASSQSRGPHEQFF
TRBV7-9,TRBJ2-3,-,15,CASSLYLADTDTQYF
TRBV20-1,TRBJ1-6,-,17,CSARSWTGSSYNSPLHF
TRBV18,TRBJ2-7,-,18,CASSPGTSGAFSSYEQYF
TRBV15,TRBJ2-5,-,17,CATSRGWLAGWLETQYF
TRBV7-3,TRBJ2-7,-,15,CASSLERGAFYEQYF
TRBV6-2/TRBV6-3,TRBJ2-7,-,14,CANLGRAILYEQYF